This T cell receptor (beta chain) is from a study of identical twins. Each CDR3 protein gets one entry after TCRdb re-called the 5' RACE reads with MiXCR. Of roughly 220,000 distinct CDR3 sequences in the sample, around 6.5% are singletons; the top ten hold roughly 15%. The CDR3 consists of 14 residues. CDR1 and CDR2 from the germline V gene are SGHRS and YFSETQ. V was clipped by 2 bases and J by 4 bases, with 10 bases between them. These sequences were also reported in another study, on T cells expressing NK-cell markers.

The rearrangement uses TRBV5-1 and TRBJ2-1, with TRBD1 as a possible D gene (5 bases). The sequence was collected from a woman in her late teens or twenties in good health. Sequenced input: CD8+ T cells sorted from blood. The CDR3 here is CASSFRTQYNEQFF. CDR3 coding DNA: TGCGCCAGCAGCTTTCGGACACAATACAATGAGCAGTTCTTC.